This T cell receptor beta chain was profiled in a study of T cell repertoires in cytomegalovirus infection. Study as a whole: CMV infection plus the matching HLA type was flagged by public TCR beta signatures.

MiXCR, run by TCRdb on the reads, gives a single entry per CDR3 protein. The table lists roughly 320,000 distinct CDR3 sequences, over 7.5% of them singletons. In this sample, this clonotype turned up a few times. As yet, its antigen is unknown. The length of the CDR3 is 14 residues. Germline V gene data show CDR1 as SGHTA and CDR2 as FQGNSA. Trimming at V came to 5 bases and at J to 7 bases, leaving 8 bases not matched to a gene. General study results and limits: Dominant in the ex vivo response were TCR beta clonotypes restricted by HLA-C and specific for CMV. Public TCR beta family frequency separated CMV-and-HLA carriers, including in an independent cohort.

Material for sequencing was PBMCs. This receptor was identified in a human donor in good health (CMV status not recorded). Some clones in this sample may be carry-over from other donors' samples. The chain has TRBV7-2 and TRBJ1-1; 9 bases match TRBD1. The DNA for the CDR3 is TGTGCCAGCAGCCCCGCGACAGGGGGATTTGAAGCTTTCTTT. It yields the protein CASSPATGGFEAFF.